Below are 28 T cell receptor beta chains sequenced from a single sample in a study of T cells expressing NK-cell markers. TCRdb re-called the 5' RACE reads and catalogs CDR3 proteins one per entry, DNA excluded. The sample has about 110,000 distinct CDR3 sequences. Sequencing input: blood T cells: a sorted CD56 or NKG2C T cell subset, CD4+ or CD8+ T cells, or bulk PBMC T cells (not recorded which). The source of these receptors is a woman between 18 and 70 years old in good health.

The gene calls are TRBV6-5 and TRBJ1-5; TCRdb proposes TRBD1, but this gene call is untestable without DNA. Germline CDR1 is MNHEY and CDR2 is SVGAGI. The CDR3 spans 11 residues. The CDR3 protein is CASSYGGTEHF.

V gene TRBV29-1 combines with J gene TRBJ2-2; TCRdb's D gene call, TRBD1, goes unchecked for lack of DNA. CDR1 SQVTM and CDR2 ANQGSEA come from the germline V gene. This CDR3 spans 12 amino acids. The CDR3 is CSCTGETGELFF.

J is TRBJ2-1 and V is TRBV6-2 or TRBV6-3. Germline lookup yields CDR1 MNHEY and CDR2 SVGEGT. The length of the CDR3 is 13 residues. The CDR3: CASSYRVGNEQFF.

The chain joins TRBV4-3 to TRBJ2-3. The CDR3 covers 14 residues. Germline values: CDR1 LGHNA, CDR2 YSLEER. CDR3 in amino acids: CASSQDTRPDTQYF.

The chain combines TRBV19 with TRBJ2-5. This CDR3 comprises 14 residues. Per germline, CDR1 LNHDA and CDR2 SQIVND (reference sequence). The CDR3 region is CASSPRHRVETQYF.

This chain uses TRBV29-1 with TRBJ2-7; the D call from TCRdb, TRBD1, cannot be confirmed without DNA. CDR3 length: 13 amino acids. CDR1 SQVTM and CDR2 ANQGSEA come from the germline V gene. The chain's CDR3 is CSARQESSYEQYF.

V and J are TRBV7-2 and TRBJ1-2. This CDR3 is 13 amino acids long. Germline assignment: CDR1 SGHTA and CDR2 FQGNSA. This CDR3 reads CASSSRSSHGYTF.

The chain recombines TRBV5-4 with TRBJ2-2; absent DNA, TCRdb's TRBD1 call cannot be checked. This CDR3 comprises 16 residues. Germline V gene sequence: CDR1 SGHNT, CDR2 YYREEE (reference sequence). CDR3 region: CASSGGDRGFTGELFF. Complete variable domain (other parts from reference TRBV5-4 and TRBJ2-2): ETGVTQSPTHLIKTRGQQVTLRCSSQSGHNTVSWYQQALGQGPQFIFQYYREEENGRGNFPPRFSGLQFPNYSSELNVNALELDDSALYLCASSGGDRGFTGELFFGEGSRLTVL.

The V call is TRBV11-1, the J call TRBJ2-3. Per the germline V gene, CDR1 is SGHAT and CDR2 is FQDESV (reference sequence). The CDR3 spans 11 residues. The CDR3 sequence is CASSWSDTQYF.

V usage is TRBV29-1 and J usage is TRBJ1-2; the TCRdb call, TRBD1, lacks DNA for checking. CDR1 and CDR2 from the germline V gene are SQVTM and ANQGSEA. The CDR3 extends over 14 amino acids. CDR3 loop: CSGTSGTGGDGYTF.

The chain uses TRBV14 and TRBJ2-7; lacking DNA, the TRBD1 call made by TCRdb goes unchecked. The CDR3 is 12 residues long. Germline CDR1 and CDR2: SGHDN and FVKESK. The CDR3 loop is CASSHLQGSQYF. Filled out from reference TRBV14 and TRBJ2-7, the complete variable domain reads EAGVTQFPSHSVIEKGQTVTLRCDPISGHDNLYWYRRVMGKEIKFLLHFVKESKQDESGMPNNRFLAERTGGTYSTLKVQPAELEDSGVYFCASSHLQGSQYFGPGTRLTVT.

V is TRBV3-1 and J is TRBJ1-1. Germline CDR1 is LGHDT and CDR2 is YNNKEL (reference sequence). CDR3 length: 14 amino acids. CDR3 residues: CASSQLAGPTEAFF.

The CDR3 reads CASSVPGAYQETQYF. The chain recombines TRBV7-8 with TRBJ2-5; TCRdb's assignment of TRBD1 cannot be checked, as there is no DNA. The CDR3 covers 15 residues. Germline assignment: CDR1 SGHVS and CDR2 FQNEAQ.

The rearrangement joins TRBV4-2 to TRBJ2-7. Germline values: CDR1 LGHNA, CDR2 YNFKEQ. This CDR3 is 14 amino acids long. Here the CDR3 reads CASSHTGSTYEQYF.

This chain links TRBV11-2 with TRBJ2-1; as DNA is missing, the TRBD2 call by TCRdb cannot be tested. CDR1 is SGHAT, CDR2 FQNNGV, per germline. This CDR3 contains 13 residues. CDR3: CASSPSSGLEQFF.

The rearrangement links TRBV11-2 to TRBJ2-3; with no DNA, the TCRdb D assignment of TRBD2 cannot be verified. The CDR3 runs to 17 residues. Germline values: CDR1 SGHAT, CDR2 FQNNGV. CDR3: CASSLDWRRGGTDTQYF.

V is TRBV30 and J is TRBJ2-7; TCRdb lists TRBD2, though no DNA is available to test this call. The CDR3 runs to 13 residues. CDR1 is GTSNPN, CDR2 SVGIG, per germline (reference sequence). The CDR3 protein is CAWSYGLSYEQYF.

This rearrangement joins TRBV11-3 to TRBJ2-1; as DNA is missing, the TRBD2 call by TCRdb cannot be tested. The CDR3 loop spans 16 amino acids. Germline CDR1 is SGHNT and CDR2 is YENEEA. CDR3 region: CASSPGLAGMNNEQFF.

The chain is built from TRBV10-3 and TRBJ2-2. This CDR3 comprises 13 residues. The germline V gene has CDR1 ENHRY and CDR2 SYGVKD. The CDR3 sequence: CAISDLNTGELFF.

The chain has TRBV7-2 and TRBJ2-1; TCRdb's D call of TRBD2 is untestable without DNA. Looked up from germline, CDR1 is SGHTA and CDR2 is FQGNSA. This CDR3 has 15 residues. This CDR3 reads CASSLPRAIINEQFF.

The rearrangement uses TRBV19 and TRBJ1-5. The V gene's germline CDR1 is LNHDA and CDR2 SQIVND (reference sequence). The CDR3 runs 16 residues. Here the CDR3 reads CASSIVSGPSAYPQHF.

The rearrangement links TRBV25-1 to TRBJ2-1; TCRdb names TRBD2, which stays unverified in the absence of DNA. The CDR3 runs 16 residues. CDR1 is MGHDK and CDR2 is SYGVNS in the germline V gene. The CDR3 sequence is CASSSSGTSGYNEQFF.

The chain combines TRBV5-4 with TRBJ2-5; lacking DNA, the TRBD1 call made by TCRdb goes unchecked. The V gene's germline CDR1 is SGHNT and CDR2 YYREEE (reference sequence). The CDR3 has 14 residues. The chain's CDR3 is CASSSASLAETQYF.

V and J are TRBV20-1 and TRBJ1-5. Germline V gene sequence: CDR1 DFQATT, CDR2 SNEGSKA (reference sequence). The CDR3 length is 14 residues. CDR3 loop: CSAGDFGGNQPQHF.

The chain carries TRBV15 and TRBJ2-7. From germline, CDR1 is LNHNV and CDR2 YYDKDF (reference sequence). The length of the CDR3 is 12 residues. The CDR3 loop reads CATSPNQREQYF.

This rearrangement joins TRBV4-3 to TRBJ2-2; TCRdb selects TRBD1, and the lack of DNA leaves this call unchecked. This CDR3 spans 16 amino acids. Per the germline V gene, CDR1 is LGHNA and CDR2 is YSLEER. The CDR3 here is CASSLYSGRDGGELFF.

The chain carries TRBV28 and TRBJ1-6; TCRdb picks TRBD1, but there is no DNA to check that call. Germline CDR1 is MDHEN and CDR2 is SYDVKM. The CDR3 sequence is 15 residues long. CDR3: CASSSNRENNSPLHF.

The rearrangement joins TRBV28 to TRBJ2-2; TCRdb's D gene call, TRBD1, goes unchecked for lack of DNA. Germline CDR1 MDHEN, CDR2 SYDVKM. The CDR3 extends over 14 amino acids. The CDR3 loop is CASSNGAFTGELFF.